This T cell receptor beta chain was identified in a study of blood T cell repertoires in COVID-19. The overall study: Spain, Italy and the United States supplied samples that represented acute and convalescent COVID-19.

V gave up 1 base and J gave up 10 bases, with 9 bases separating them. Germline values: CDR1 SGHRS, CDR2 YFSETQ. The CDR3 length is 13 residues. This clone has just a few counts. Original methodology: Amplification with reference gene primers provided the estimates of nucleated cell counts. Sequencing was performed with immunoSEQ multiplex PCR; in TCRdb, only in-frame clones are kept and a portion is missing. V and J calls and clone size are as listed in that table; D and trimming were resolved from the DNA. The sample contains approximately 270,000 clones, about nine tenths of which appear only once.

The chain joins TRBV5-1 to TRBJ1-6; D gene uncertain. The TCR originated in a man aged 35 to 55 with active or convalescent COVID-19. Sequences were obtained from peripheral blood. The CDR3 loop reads CASSLSMESPLHF. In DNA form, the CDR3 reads TGCGCCAGCAGCTTGTCCATGGAGTCACCCCTCCACTTT. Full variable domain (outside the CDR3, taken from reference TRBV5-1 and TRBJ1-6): KAGVTQTPRYLIKTRGQQVTLSCSPISGHRSVSWYQQTPGQGLQFLFEYFSETQRNKGNFPGRFSGRQFSNSRSEMNVSTLELGDSALYLCASSLSMESPLHFGNGTRLTVT.